The TCR beta chain described here comes from a study of low-dose radiotherapy and immunotherapy resistance in tumors. Study context: Doses of 0.5 Gy per fraction every 2 weeks, totaling 6.5 Gy, went to Cohort 1.

This clonotype was seen many times. The CDR3 consists of 13 residues. In germline, CDR1 is MNHEY, CDR2 SMNVEV (reference sequence). The V gene lost 3 bases and the J gene lost 0 bases, with 5 bases spanning the gap. Alpha and beta chains were covered, as first-strand cDNA relied on TRAV- and TRBV-specific primers. TCR amplification used about 18 PCR cycles, a constant-region primer and a V-primer adapter. TCRdb fed the reads into MiXCR, producing one record per CDR3 protein. In the table there are tens of thousands of distinct CDR3 sequences, less than 25% of which are singletons. Specified time point: after trial treatment. Specified treatment: LDRT plus nivolumab, ipilimumab, low-dose cyclophosphamide and aspirin (RACIN trial). Enrollment required an advanced solid tumor negative for tumor-infiltrating lymphocytes.

The origin of this receptor is a female donor with ovarian cancer. The gene calls are TRBV27 and TRBJ1-2; no firm D call. The source material was PBMCs, sampled after low-dose radiotherapy plus immunotherapy. CDR3: CASSLEANYGYTF. DNA of the CDR3: TGTGCCAGCAGTTTGGAGGCTAACTATGGCTACACCTTC.